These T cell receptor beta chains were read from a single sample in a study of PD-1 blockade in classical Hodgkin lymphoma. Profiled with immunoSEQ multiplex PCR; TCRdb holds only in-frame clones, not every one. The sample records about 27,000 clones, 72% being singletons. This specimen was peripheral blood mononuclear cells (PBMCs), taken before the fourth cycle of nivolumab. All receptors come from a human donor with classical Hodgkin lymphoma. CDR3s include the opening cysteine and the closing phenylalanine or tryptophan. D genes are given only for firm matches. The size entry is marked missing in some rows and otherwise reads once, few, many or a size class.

CASSLNRQGALYNTEAFF | TGTGCCAGCAGCTTAAATCGCCAGGGGGCCCTTTATAACACTGAAGCTTTCTTT | TRBV7-2 | TRBD1 | TRBJ1-1 | -
CASSPTSLTDTQYF | TGTGCCAGCAGCCCCACCTCTCTCACAGATACGCAGTATTTT | TRBV7-3 | - | TRBJ2-3 | -
CASSLVSGKQETQYF | TGTGCCAGCAGTTTAGTTAGCGGAAAGCAAGAGACCCAGTACTTC | TRBV27 | - | TRBJ2-5 | -
CASSHYSLGETQYF | TGTGCCAGCAGCCATTATAGCTTAGGGGAGACCCAGTACTTC | TRBV7-9 | - | TRBJ2-5 | -
CASSFRRTGDSYEQYF | TGTGCCAGCAGCTTCCGACGGACAGGGGATTCCTACGAGCAGTACTTC | TRBV11-2 | TRBD1 | TRBJ2-7 | -
CAWSESTAVYEQYF | TGTGCCTGGAGTGAATCGACAGCAGTCTACGAGCAGTACTTC | TRBV30 | - | TRBJ2-7 | -
CAWSVILGIADNTQYF | TGTGCCTGGAGTGTAATTTTAGGGATAGCAGATAATACCCAGTACTTC | TRBV30 | - | TRBJ2-5 | few
CASSVTSTGETQYF | TGTGCCAGCAGTGTGACCTCCACCGGAGAGACCCAGTACTTC | TRBV9 | - | TRBJ2-5 | -
CASSVQGVNTIYF | TGTGCCAGCAGCGTCCAGGGGGTAAACACCATATATTTT | TRBV7-2 | TRBD1 | TRBJ1-3 | -
CASRRDGSMREKLFF | TGTGCCAGCAGACGGGACGGGTCAATGAGAGAAAAACTGTTTTTT | TRBV6-6 | - | TRBJ1-4 | -
CASSETTDPAYEQYF | TGTGCCAGCAGTGAAACGACAGACCCAGCCTACGAGCAGTACTTC | TRBV6-1 | - | TRBJ2-7 | few
CASRTLAGGRTGELFF | TGTGCCAGCAGGACCCTAGCGGGAGGTCGCACCGGGGAGCTGTTTTTT | TRBV11-2 | TRBD2 | TRBJ2-2 | -
CASSPGTGGLYEQYF | TGTGCCAGCTCACCCGGGACAGGGGGACTCTACGAGCAGTACTTC | TRBV18 | TRBD1 | TRBJ2-7 | -
CASSSYLGGMDTGELFF | TGTGCCAGCAGTTCATATCTAGGGGGGATGGACACCGGGGAGCTGTTTTTT | TRBV28 | - | TRBJ2-2 | -
CASSFSLSPSASTDTQYF | TGTGCCAGCAGCTTTTCCCTGTCCCCCAGTGCTAGCACAGATACGCAGTATTTT | TRBV7-8 | - | TRBJ2-3 | -
CASSGVLGAGNTIYF | TGTGCCAGCAGCGGCGTCCTGGGAGCTGGAAACACCATATATTTT | TRBV14 | - | TRBJ1-3 | -
CASSPIRQGGGNEQFF | TGTGCCAGCTCACCAATCCGACAGGGTGGGGGCAATGAGCAGTTCTTC | TRBV18 | TRBD1 | TRBJ2-1 | -
CAISGTEIYEQYF | TGTGCCATCAGCGGGACGGAAATCTACGAGCAGTACTTC | TRBV10-3 | - | TRBJ2-7 | -
CASSLGTSGGKETQYF | TGTGCCAGCAGCTTAGGGACTAGCGGGGGGAAAGAGACCCAGTACTTC | TRBV5-4 | TRBD2 | TRBJ2-5 | few
CASSLLPGQGSEQYF | TGTGCCAGCAGTTTACTCCCGGGACAGGGGAGCGAGCAGTACTTC | TRBV27 | TRBD1 | TRBJ2-7 | -
CASSELRDKETQYF | TGTGCCAGCAGTGAACTCAGGGACAAAGAGACCCAGTACTTC | TRBV2 | - | TRBJ2-5 | -
CASSRRDRGTDTQYF | TGTGCCAGCAGTCGCCGGGACAGGGGGACAGATACGCAGTATTTT | TRBV5-6 | TRBD1 | TRBJ2-3 | -
CASSFQGYNEQFF | TGTGCCAGCAGTTTTCAGGGGTACAATGAGCAGTTCTTC | TRBV6-6 | - | TRBJ2-1 | -
CASSSPLWTHEQFF | TGTGCCAGCAGCTCACCCCTTTGGACACATGAGCAGTTCTTC | TRBV7-2 | - | TRBJ2-1 | -
CASSLGTDTQYF | TGTGCCAGCAGCTTAGGAACAGATACGCAGTATTTT | TRBV7-2 | - | TRBJ2-3 | -
CASSPTWGGAVSGANVLTF | TGTGCCAGCAGCCCAACCTGGGGAGGGGCAGTCTCTGGGGCCAACGTCCTGACTTTC | TRBV7-2 | TRBD2 | TRBJ2-6 | -
CASSQEPRTNSNQPQHF | TGCGCCAGCAGCCAAGAACCCAGGACAAATAGCAATCAGCCCCAGCATTTT | TRBV4-1 | - | TRBJ1-5 | -
CASSPWGSGGETQYF | TGTGCCAGCAGCCCCTGGGGGAGCGGGGGAGAGACCCAGTACTTC | TRBV7-2 | TRBD2 | TRBJ2-5 | -
CASSLMGGGTGELFF | TGTGCCAGCAGCCTCATGGGTGGCGGCACCGGGGAGCTGTTTTTT | TRBV5-4 | - | TRBJ2-2 | -
CASSLRTGGYTGELFF | TGTGCCAGTAGCTTAAGGACAGGAGGTTACACCGGGGAGCTGTTTTTT | TRBV19 | TRBD1 | TRBJ2-2 | -
CASSVSVPEAFF | TGTGCCAGTTCAGTCAGTGTTCCCGAAGCTTTCTTT | TRBV28 | - | TRBJ1-1 | -
CASSPDGIFPEAFF | TGTGCCAGCAGCCCGGACGGTATCTTTCCTGAAGCTTTCTTT | TRBV7-2 | - | TRBJ1-1 | -
CSVTVSSYNEQFF | TGCAGCGTGACAGTTAGCTCCTACAATGAGCAGTTCTTC | TRBV29-1 | - | TRBJ2-1 | -
CASSLRPGGNREQYF | TGTGCCAGCAGCTTGAGGCCAGGCGGTAACCGCGAACAGTACTTC | TRBV5-6 | - | TRBJ2-7 | -
CASSLASNPSGNTIYF | TGTGCCAGCAGCTTAGCCTCCAACCCCTCTGGAAACACCATATATTTT | TRBV7-9 | - | TRBJ1-3 | -
CASSYGGGTTYEQYF | TGTGCCAGCAGTTACGGCGGGGGGACTACCTACGAGCAGTACTTC | TRBV6-5 | TRBD2 | TRBJ2-7 | -
CASSQAAQGYYGYTF | TGCGCCAGCAGCCAAGCGGCCCAGGGGTACTATGGCTACACCTTC | TRBV4-3 | - | TRBJ1-2 | few
CASSRFTSGGPNTGELFF | TGTGCCAGCTCACGCTTCACTAGCGGGGGACCTAACACCGGGGAGCTGTTTTTT | TRBV18 | TRBD2 | TRBJ2-2 | -
CASSLLVAGGTDTQYF | TGTGCCAGCAGCTTACTGGTAGCGGGAGGTACAGATACGCAGTATTTT | TRBV7-6 | TRBD2 | TRBJ2-3 | -
CASSPLPGGNEKLFF | TGTGCCAGCAGCCCCCTCCCCGGGGGGAATGAAAAACTGTTTTTT | TRBV9 | - | TRBJ1-4 | few
CASSPVEGNTIYF | TGTGCCAGCAGCCCGGTAGAAGGAAACACCATATATTTT | TRBV7-2 | - | TRBJ1-3 | -
CASSPGLAAEQYF | TGTGCCAGCTCGCCGGGACTAGCGGCCGAGCAGTACTTC | TRBV18 | TRBD2 | TRBJ2-7 | -
CASSKGNTEAFF | TGCGCCAGCAGTAAGGGGAACACTGAAGCTTTCTTT | TRBV10-2 | - | TRBJ1-1 | few
CSAGGVQGGETQYF | TGCAGCGCCGGGGGGGTCCAGGGAGGGGAGACCCAGTACTTC | TRBV29-1 | TRBD2 | TRBJ2-5 | -
CASSEEPGYRYNF | TGTGCCAGCAGTGAAGAGCCGGGGTATCGCTACAACTTC | TRBV2 | - | TRBJ2-7 | -
CASSLAGGPNEQFF | TGTGCCAGCAGCTTAGCGGGAGGGCCAAATGAGCAGTTCTTC | TRBV7-9 | TRBD2 | TRBJ2-1 | -